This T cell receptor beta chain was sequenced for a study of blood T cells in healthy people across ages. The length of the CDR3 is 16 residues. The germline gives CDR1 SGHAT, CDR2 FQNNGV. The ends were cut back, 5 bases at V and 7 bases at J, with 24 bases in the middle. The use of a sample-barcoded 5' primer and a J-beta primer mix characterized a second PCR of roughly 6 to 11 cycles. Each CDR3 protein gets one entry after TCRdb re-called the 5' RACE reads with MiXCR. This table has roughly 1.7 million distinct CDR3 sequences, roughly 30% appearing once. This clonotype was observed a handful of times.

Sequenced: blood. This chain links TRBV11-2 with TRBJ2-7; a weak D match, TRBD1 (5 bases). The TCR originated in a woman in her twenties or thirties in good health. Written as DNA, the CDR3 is TGTGCCAGCAGCAGAGGTTGGACAAAGGCTTACAATGAGCAGTACTTC. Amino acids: CASSRGWTKAYNEQYF.